This T cell receptor beta chain came from a study of control samples from healthy donors and cancer patients. The CDR3 spans 14 residues. The germline CDR1 and CDR2 sequences are SQVTM and ANQGSEA. The V gene lost 6 bases and the J gene lost 1 base, with 12 bases spanning the gap. Generated by immunoSEQ multiplex PCR, the TCRdb table keeps only in-frame clones and is missing some. This sample's clone table lists approximately 190,000 clones. This TCR was sampled from a woman aged 25-40 years in good health. Material for sequencing was blood. This sequence joins TRBV29-1 and TRBJ2-2; D unresolved. CDR3 in DNA: TGCAGCGTCCTCCTATGGGGGAACACCGGGGAGCTGTTTTTT. Translated: CSVLLWGNTGELFF.